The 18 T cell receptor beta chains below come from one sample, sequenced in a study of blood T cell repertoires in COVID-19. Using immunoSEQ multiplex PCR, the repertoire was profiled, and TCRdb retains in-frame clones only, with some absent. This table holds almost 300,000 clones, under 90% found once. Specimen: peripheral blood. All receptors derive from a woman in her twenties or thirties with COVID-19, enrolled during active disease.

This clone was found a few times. Here the CDR3 reads CASSSSQGTTEAFF. CDR3 nucleotide sequence: TGTGCCAGCAGCTCCTCGCAGGGTACCACTGAAGCTTTCTTT. V and J are TRBV11-2 and TRBJ1-1; the D gene is possibly TRBD1 (5 bases). V was cut by 4 bases and J by 4 bases, with 13 bases left in between. Germline V lookup: CDR1 SGHAT, CDR2 FQNNGV. CDR3 size: 14 residues.

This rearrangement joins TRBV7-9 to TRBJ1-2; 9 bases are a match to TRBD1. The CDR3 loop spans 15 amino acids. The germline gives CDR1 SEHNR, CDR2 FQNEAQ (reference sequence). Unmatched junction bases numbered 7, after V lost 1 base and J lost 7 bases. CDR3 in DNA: TGTGCCAGCAGCTTAGTCCGGGACAGGGTCTCTGGCTACACCTTC. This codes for CASSLVRDRVSGYTF.

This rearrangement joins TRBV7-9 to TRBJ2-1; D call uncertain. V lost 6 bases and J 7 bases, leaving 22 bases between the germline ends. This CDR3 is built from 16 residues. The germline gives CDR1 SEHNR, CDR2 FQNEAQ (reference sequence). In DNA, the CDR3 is TGTGCCAGCAGTCTTGCGAGGAACTCAATTTTAAATGAGCAGTTCTTC. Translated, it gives CASSLARNSILNEQFF.

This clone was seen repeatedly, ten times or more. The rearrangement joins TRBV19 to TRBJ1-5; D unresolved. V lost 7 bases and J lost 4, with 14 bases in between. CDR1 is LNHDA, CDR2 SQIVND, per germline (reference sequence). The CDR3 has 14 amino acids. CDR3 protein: CASMKAPGNQPQHF. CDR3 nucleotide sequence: TGTGCCAGTATGAAGGCCCCGGGGAATCAGCCCCAGCATTTT. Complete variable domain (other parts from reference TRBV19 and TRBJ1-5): DGGITQSPKYLFRKEGQNVTLSCEQNLNHDAMYWYRQDPGQGLRLIYYSQIVNDFQKGDIAEGYSVSREKKESFPLTVTSAQKNPTAFYLCASMKAPGNQPQHFGDGTRLSIL.

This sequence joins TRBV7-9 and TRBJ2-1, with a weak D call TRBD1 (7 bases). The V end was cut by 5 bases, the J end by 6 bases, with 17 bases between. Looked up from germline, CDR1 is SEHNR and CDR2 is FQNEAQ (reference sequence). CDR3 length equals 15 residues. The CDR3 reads CASSAQGTSINEQFF. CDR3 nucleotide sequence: TGTGCCAGCAGCGCACAGGGGACTTCTATCAATGAGCAGTTCTTC. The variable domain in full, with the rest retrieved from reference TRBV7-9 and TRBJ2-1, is DTGVSQNPRHKITKRGQNVTFRCDPISEHNRLYWYRQTLGQGPEFLTYFQNEAQLEKSRLLSDRFSAERPKGSFSTLEIQRTEQGDSAMYLCASSAQGTSINEQFFGPGTRLTVL.

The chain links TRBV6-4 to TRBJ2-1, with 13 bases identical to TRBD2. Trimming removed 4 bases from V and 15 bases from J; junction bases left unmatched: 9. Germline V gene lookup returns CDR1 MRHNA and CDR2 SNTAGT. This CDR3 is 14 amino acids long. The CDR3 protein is CASSVLAGGPALFF. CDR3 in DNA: TGTGCCAGCAGTGTACTAGCGGGGGGGCCGGCTCTGTTCTTC.

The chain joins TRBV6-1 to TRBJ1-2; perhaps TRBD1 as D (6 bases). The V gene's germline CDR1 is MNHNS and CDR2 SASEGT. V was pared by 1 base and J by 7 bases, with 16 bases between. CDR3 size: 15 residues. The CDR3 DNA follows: TGTGCCAGCAGTGAAGTTTCAGGGGTAACAAGTGGCTACACCTTC. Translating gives CASSEVSGVTSGYTF.

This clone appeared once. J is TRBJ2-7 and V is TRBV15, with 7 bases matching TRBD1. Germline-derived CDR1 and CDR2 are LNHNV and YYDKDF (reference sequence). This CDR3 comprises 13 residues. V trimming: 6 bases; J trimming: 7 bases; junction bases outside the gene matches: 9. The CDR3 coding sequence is TGTGCCACCAGGAACAGGGGATCATGGGAGCAGTACTTC. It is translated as CATRNRGSWEQYF.

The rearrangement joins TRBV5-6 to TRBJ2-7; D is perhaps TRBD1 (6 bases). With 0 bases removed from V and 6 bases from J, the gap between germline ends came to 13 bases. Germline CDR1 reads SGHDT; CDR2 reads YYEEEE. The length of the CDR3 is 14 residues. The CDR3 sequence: CASSLGQGNTEQYF. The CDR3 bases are TGTGCCAGCAGCTTGGGTCAGGGGAACACCGAGCAGTACTTC.

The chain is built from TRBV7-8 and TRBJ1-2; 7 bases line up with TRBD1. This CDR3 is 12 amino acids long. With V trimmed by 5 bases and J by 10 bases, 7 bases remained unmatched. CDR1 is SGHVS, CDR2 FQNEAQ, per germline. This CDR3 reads CASSPGQAAYTF. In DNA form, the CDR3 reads TGTGCCAGCAGCCCAGGACAGGCGGCCTACACCTTC.

CDR3 in DNA: TGTGCCACCAGCAGAGATCGTGGGGCATTACCCTACGAGCAGTACTTC. Translated: CATSRDRGALPYEQYF. This sequence joins TRBV15 and TRBJ2-7, with D possibly being TRBD1 (5 bases). From germline, CDR1 is LNHNV and CDR2 YYDKDF (reference sequence). V was trimmed by 0 bases and J by 2 bases, leaving 14 bases between them. The CDR3 is 16 amino acids.

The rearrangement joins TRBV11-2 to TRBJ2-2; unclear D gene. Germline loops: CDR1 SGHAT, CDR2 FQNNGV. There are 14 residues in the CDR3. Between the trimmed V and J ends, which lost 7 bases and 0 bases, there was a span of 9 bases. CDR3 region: CASTLGPNTGELFF. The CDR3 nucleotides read TGTGCCAGCACCCTAGGTCCGAACACCGGGGAGCTGTTTTTT.

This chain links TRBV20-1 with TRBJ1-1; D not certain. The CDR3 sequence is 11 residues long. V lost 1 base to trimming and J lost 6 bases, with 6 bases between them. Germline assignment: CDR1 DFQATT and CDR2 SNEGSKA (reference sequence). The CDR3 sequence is CSARAPAEAFF. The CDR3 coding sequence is TGCAGTGCTAGAGCTCCGGCTGAAGCTTTCTTT.

The CDR3 region is CASSLGPELGETQYF. The CDR3 DNA sequence: TGCGCCAGCAGCTTGGGGCCCGAACTCGGGGAGACCCAGTACTTC. The chain joins TRBV5-1 to TRBJ2-5; the D is unclear. This CDR3 has 15 residues. Germline V CDR1 and CDR2: SGHRS, YFSETQ. V lost 0 bases and J lost 5, with 14 bases in between.

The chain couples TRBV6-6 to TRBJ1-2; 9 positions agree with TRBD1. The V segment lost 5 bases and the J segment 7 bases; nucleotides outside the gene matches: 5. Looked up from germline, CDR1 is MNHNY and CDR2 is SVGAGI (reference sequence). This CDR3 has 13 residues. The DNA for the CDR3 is TGTGCCAGCAGTACGACAGGGGGGTCTGGCTACACCTTC. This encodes CASSTTGGSGYTF.

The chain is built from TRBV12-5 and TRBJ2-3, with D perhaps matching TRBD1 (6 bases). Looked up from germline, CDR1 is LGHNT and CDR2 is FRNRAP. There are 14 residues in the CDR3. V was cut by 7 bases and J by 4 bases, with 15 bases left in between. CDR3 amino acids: CASAAPAGADTQYF. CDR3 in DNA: TGTGCTAGTGCGGCCCCCGCAGGGGCAGATACGCAGTATTTT. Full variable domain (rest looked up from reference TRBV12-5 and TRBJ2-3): DARVTQTPRHKVTEMGQEVTMRCQPILGHNTVFWYRQTMMQGLELLAYFRNRAPLDDSGMPKDRFSAEMPDATLATLKIQPSEPRDSAVYFCASAAPAGADTQYFGPGTRLTVL.

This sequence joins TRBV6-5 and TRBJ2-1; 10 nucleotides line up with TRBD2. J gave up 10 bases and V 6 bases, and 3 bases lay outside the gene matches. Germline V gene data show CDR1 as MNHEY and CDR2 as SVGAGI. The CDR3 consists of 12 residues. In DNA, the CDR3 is TGTGCCAGCAGACATAGCGGGGGGGAGCAGTTCTTC. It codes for CASRHSGGEQFF.

The DNA of the CDR3 is TGCGCCAGCAGCCCGGCTGGCAGCGCCTCTGGAAACACCATATATTTT. Protein product: CASSPAGSASGNTIYF. The chain couples TRBV5-1 to TRBJ1-3; D call uncertain. The length of the CDR3 is 16 residues. Trimming cost V 4 bases and J 0 bases, with 14 bases left between them. Germline loops: CDR1 SGHRS, CDR2 YFSETQ.